This T cell receptor (beta chain) was recovered during a study of chemoradiotherapy in HPV16-positive cancers. Notes on the study in general: Non-HPV-specific T cells did not expand in tumors during treatment, whereas candidate HPV-specific clones and E7-related motifs did.

This CDR3 spans 14 amino acids. Trimming took 3 bases from V and 3 from J; bases not matched to a gene: 4. Germline-derived CDR1 and CDR2 are SGHAT and FQDESV (reference sequence). Samples were taken several times over chemoradiotherapy. Libraries were prepared by immunoSEQ multiplex PCR; TCRdb keeps only in-frame clonotypes and omits some of them. The profile shows approximately 11,000 clones, about 82% of them singletons. For this clone: The antigen remains undetermined.

The rearrangement links TRBV11-1 to TRBJ2-7; 8 bases are a match to TRBD1. Specimen: blood, collected from a patient who underwent chemoradiotherapy. The origin of this receptor is a human donor with HPV-associated anogenital cancer. In DNA form, the CDR3 reads TGTGCCAGCAGCTTGGGCAGGGGGCTCTACGAGCAGTACTTC. Protein product: CASSLGRGLYEQYF. Full variable domain (remainder filled in from reference TRBV11-1 and TRBJ2-7): EAEVAQSPRYKITEKSQAVAFWCDPISGHATLYWYRQILGQGPELLVQFQDESVVDDSQLPKDRFSAERLKGVDSTLKIQPAELGDSAMYLCASSLGRGLYEQYFGPGTRLTVT.